The clone carrying this T cell receptor (beta chain) occurred many times. iRepertoire HTBI primers and Arm-PCR of CDR3 regions built TCR beta libraries. TCRdb reprocessed the multiplex PCR reads with MiXCR, giving one entry per CDR3 protein. There are roughly 450,000 distinct CDR3 sequences in the sample; 20% to 25% occur only once, and around 13% lies in the top ten. The record originates from a study of regulatory T cells in long-lasting Graves disease. Noted time point: persistent/refractory GD, antithyroid drugs over 5 years with positive TRAb. PBMC-derived RNA was used for the TCR library. The CDR3 is made up of 11 amino acids. V was pared by 4 bases and J by 7 bases, with 8 bases between.

Sequenced material: peripheral blood mononuclear cells (PBMCs), taken when the disease was refractory, from a patient treated with antithyroid drugs. V gene TRBV12-3 or TRBV12-4 combines with J gene TRBJ2-7; D not certain. The sequence was collected from a female donor with Graves disease. In nucleotides, the CDR3 is TGTGCCAGCAGTTATAATAGGGAGCAGTACTTC. This gives the protein CASSYNREQYF.